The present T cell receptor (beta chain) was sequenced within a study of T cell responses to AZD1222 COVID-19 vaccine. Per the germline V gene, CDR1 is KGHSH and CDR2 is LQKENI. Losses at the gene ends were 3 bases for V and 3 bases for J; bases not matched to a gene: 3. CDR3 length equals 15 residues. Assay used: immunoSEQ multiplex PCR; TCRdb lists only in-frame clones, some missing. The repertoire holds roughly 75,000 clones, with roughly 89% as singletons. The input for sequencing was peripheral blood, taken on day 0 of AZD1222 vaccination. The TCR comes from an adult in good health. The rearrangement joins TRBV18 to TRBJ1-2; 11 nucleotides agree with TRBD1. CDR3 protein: CASSPGTGGDYGYTF. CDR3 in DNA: TGTGCCAGCTCACCGGGGACAGGGGGAGACTATGGCTACACCTTC.